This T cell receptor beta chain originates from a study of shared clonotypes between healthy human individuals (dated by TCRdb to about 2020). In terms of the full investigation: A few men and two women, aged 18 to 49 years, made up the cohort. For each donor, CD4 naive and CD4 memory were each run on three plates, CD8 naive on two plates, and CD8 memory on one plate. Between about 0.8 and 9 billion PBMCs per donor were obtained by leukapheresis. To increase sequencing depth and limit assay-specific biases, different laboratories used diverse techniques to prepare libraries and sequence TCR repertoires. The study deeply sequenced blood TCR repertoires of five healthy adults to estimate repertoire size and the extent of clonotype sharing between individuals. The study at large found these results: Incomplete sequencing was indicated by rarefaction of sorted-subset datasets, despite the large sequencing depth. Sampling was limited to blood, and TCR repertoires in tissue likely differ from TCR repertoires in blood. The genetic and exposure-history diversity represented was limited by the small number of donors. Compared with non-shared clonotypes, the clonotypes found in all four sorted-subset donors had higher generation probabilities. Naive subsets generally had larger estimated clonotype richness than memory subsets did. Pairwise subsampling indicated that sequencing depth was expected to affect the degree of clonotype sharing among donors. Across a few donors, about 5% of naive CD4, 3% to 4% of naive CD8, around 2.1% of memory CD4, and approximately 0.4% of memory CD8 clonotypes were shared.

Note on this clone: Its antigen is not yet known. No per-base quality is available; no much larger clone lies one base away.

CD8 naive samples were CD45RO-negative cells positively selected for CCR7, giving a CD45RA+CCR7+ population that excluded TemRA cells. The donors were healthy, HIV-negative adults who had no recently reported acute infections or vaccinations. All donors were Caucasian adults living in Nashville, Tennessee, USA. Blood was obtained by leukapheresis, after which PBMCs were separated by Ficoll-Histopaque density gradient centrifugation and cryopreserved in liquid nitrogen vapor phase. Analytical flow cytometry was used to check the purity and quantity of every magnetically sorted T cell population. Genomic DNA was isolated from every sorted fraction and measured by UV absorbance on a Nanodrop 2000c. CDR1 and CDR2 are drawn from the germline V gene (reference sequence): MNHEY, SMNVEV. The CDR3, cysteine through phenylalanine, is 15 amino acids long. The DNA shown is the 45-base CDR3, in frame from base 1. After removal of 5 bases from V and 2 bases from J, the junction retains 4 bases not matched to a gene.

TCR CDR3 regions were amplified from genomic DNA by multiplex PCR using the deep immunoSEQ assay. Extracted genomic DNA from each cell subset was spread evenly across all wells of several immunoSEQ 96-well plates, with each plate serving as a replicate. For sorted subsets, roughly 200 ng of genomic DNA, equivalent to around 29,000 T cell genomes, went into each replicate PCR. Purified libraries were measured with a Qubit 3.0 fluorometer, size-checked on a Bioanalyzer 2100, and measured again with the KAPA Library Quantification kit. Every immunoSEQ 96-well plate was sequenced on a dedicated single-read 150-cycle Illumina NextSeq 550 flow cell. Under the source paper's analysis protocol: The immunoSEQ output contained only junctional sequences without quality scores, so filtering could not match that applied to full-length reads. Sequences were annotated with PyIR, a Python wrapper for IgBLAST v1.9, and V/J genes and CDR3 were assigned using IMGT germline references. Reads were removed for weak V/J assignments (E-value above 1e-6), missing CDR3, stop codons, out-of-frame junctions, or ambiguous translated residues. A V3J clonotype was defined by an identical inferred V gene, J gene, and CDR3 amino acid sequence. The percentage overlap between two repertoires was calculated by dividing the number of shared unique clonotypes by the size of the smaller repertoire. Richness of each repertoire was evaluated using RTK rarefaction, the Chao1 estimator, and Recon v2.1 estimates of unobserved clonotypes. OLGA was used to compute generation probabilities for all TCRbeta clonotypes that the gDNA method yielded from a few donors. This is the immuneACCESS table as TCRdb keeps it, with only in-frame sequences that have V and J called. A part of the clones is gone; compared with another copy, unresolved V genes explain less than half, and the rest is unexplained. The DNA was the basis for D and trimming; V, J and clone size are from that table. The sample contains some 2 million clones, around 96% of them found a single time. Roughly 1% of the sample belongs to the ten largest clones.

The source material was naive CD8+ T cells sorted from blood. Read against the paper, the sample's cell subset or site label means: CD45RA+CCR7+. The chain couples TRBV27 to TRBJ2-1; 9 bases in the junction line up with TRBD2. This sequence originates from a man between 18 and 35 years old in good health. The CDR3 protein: CASSIAGDPYNEQFF. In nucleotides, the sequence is TGTGCCAGCAGTATAGCGGGAGACCCCTACAATGAGCAGTTCTTC.